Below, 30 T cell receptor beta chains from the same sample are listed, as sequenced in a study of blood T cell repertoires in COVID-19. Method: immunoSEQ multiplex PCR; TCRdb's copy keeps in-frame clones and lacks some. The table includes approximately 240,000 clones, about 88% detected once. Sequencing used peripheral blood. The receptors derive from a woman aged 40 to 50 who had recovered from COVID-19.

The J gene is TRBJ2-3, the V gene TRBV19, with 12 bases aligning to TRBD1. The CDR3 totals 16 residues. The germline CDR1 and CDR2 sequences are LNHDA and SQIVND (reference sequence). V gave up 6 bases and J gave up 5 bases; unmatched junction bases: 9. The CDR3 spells CASSGTGQGAGDTQYF. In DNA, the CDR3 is TGTGCCAGTAGCGGAACGGGACAGGGGGCGGGAGATACGCAGTATTTT.

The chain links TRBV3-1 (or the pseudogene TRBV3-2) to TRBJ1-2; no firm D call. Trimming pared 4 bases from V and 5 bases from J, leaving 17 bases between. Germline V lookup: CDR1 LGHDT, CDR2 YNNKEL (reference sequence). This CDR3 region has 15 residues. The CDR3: CASSLAGNSGYGYTF. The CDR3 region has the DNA TGTGCCAGCAGCCTAGCAGGAAACTCGGGGTATGGCTACACCTTC.

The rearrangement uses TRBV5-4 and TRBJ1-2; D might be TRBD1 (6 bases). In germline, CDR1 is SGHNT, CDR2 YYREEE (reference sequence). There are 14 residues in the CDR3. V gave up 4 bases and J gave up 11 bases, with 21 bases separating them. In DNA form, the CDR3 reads TGTGCCAGCAGCGAACAGGGAGCTGCGTTAAGGTACACCTTC. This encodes CASSEQGAALRYTF.

CDR3 region: CSVVQGLNTIYF. The CDR3 DNA sequence: TGCAGCGTTGTACAGGGCTTAAACACCATATATTTT. This chain links TRBV29-1 with TRBJ1-3; a weak D match, TRBD1 (6 bases). The CDR3 is 12 amino acids. The V end was cut by 4 bases, the J end by 6 bases, with 10 bases between. Germline V gene data show CDR1 as SQVTM and CDR2 as ANQGSEA. Full variable domain (remainder filled in from reference TRBV29-1 and TRBJ1-3): SAVISQKPSRDICQRGTSLTIQCQVDSQVTMMFWYRQQPGQSLTLIATANQGSEATYESGFVIDKFPISRPNLTFSTLTVSNMSPEDSSIYLCSVVQGLNTIYFGEGSWLTVV.

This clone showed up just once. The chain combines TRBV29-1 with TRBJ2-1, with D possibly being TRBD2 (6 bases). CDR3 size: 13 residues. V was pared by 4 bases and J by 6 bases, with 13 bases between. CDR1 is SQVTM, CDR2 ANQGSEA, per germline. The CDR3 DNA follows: TGCAGCGTTGCCGGGACTTGGGTCAATGAGCAGTTCTTC. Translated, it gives CSVAGTWVNEQFF.

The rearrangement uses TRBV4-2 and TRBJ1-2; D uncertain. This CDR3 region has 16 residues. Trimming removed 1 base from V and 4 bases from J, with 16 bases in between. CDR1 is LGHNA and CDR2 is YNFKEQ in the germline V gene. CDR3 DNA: TGTGCCAGCAGCCAAGGGGTCCTGACAAGAACCTATGGCTACACCTTC. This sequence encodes CASSQGVLTRTYGYTF.

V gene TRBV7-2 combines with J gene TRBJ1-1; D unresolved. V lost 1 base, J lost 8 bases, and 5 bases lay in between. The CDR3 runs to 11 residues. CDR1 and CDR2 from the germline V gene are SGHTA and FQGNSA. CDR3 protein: CASSLVREAFF. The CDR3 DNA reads TGTGCCAGCAGCTTAGTACGGGAAGCTTTCTTT. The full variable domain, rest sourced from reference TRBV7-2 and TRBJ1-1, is GAGVSQSPSNKVTEKGKDVELRCDPISGHTALYWYRQSLGQGLEFLIYFQGNSAPDKSGLPSDRFSAERTGGSVSTLTIQRTQQEDSAVYLCASSLVREAFFGQGTRLTVV.

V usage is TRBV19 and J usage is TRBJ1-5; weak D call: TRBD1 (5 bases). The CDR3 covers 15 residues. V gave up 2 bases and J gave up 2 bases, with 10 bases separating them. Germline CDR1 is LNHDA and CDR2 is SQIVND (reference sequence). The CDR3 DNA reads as TGTGCCAGTAGTATAAGGGGAAGGGGCAATCAGCCCCAGCATTTT. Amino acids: CASSIRGRGNQPQHF.

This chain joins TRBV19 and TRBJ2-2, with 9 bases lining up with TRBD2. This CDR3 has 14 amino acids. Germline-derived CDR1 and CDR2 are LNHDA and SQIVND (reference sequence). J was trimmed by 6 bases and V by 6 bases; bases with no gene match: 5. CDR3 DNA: TGTGCCAGTAGGCGGGAGGGGGCCGCCGGGGAGCTGTTTTTT. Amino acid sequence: CASRREGAAGELFF.

The CDR3 DNA follows: TGTGCCAGCAGCTCAGAGGGGCGTAAGTACGAGCAGTACTTC. It is translated as CASSSEGRKYEQYF. The gene calls are TRBV11-3 and TRBJ2-7; perhaps D is TRBD1 or TRBD2 (5 bases each). V was shortened by 4 bases and J by 4 bases, with 14 bases between the two germline ends. In germline, CDR1 is SGHNT, CDR2 YENEEA. The CDR3 runs to 14 residues.

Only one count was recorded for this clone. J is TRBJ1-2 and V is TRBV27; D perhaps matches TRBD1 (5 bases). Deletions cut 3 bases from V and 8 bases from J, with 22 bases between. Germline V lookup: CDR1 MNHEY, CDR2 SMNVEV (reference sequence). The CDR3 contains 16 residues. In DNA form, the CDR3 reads TGTGCCAGCAGTTTCAATCCAGGACGGTGGGGGGGAGGCTACACCTTC. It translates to CASSFNPGRWGGGYTF.

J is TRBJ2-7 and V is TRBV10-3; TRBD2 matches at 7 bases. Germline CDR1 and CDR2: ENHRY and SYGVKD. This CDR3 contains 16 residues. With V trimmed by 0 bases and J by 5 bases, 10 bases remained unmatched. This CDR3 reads CAISESREGRKDEQYF. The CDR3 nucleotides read TGTGCCATCAGTGAGTCGAGGGAGGGAAGAAAGGACGAGCAGTACTTC.

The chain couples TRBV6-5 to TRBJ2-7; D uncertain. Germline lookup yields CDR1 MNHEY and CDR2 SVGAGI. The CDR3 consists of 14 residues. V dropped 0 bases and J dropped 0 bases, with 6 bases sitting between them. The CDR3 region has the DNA TGTGCCAGCAGTTACTCGAGAAGCTCCTACGAGCAGTACTTC. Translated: CASSYSRSSYEQYF.

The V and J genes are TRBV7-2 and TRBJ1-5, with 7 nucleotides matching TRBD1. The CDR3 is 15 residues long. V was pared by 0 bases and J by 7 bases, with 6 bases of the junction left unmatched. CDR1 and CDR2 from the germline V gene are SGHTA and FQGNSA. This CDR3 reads CASSLAIGGWQPQHF. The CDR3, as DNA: TGTGCCAGCAGCTTAGCGATAGGGGGCTGGCAGCCCCAGCATTTT.

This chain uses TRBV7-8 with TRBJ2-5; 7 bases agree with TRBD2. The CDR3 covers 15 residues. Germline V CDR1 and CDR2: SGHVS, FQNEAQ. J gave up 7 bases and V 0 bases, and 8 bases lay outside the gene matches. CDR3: CASSLARTPGGTQYF. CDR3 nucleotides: TGTGCCAGCAGCTTAGCTCGCACCCCGGGAGGGACCCAGTACTTC.

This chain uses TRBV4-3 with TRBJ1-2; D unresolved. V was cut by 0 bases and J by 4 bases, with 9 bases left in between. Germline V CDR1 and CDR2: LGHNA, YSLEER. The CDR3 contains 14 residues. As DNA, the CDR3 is TGCGCCAGCAGCCAAGAATTCGTGAGCTATGGCTACACCTTC. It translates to CASSQEFVSYGYTF.

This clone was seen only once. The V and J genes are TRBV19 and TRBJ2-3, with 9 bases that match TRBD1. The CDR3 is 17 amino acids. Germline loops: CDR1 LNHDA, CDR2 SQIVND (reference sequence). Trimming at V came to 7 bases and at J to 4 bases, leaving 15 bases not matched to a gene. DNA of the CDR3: TGTGCCAGTACGTCCCGGGACAGGGCCTTCGGAGCAGATACGCAGTATTTT. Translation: CASTSRDRAFGADTQYF.

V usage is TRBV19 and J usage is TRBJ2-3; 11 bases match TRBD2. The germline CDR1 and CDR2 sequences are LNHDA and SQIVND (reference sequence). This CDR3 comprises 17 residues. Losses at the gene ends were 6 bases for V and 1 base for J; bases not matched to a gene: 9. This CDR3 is CASRTHGTSGGTDTQYF. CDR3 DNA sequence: TGTGCCAGTAGGACCCATGGGACTAGCGGAGGCACAGATACGCAGTATTTT.

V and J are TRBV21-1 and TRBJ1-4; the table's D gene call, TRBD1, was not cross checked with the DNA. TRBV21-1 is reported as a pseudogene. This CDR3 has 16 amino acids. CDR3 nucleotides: TGTGCCAGCAGCACTATTACAGGGTCAACTAATGAAAAACTGTTTTTT. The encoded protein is CASSTITGSTNEKLFF.

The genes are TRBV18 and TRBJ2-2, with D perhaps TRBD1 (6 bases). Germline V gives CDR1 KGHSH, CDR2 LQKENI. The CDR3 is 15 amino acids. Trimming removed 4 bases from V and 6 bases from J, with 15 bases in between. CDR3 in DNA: TGTGCCAGCTCACTAACGACAGGTTTGGCCGGGGAGCTGTTTTTT. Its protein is CASSLTTGLAGELFF.

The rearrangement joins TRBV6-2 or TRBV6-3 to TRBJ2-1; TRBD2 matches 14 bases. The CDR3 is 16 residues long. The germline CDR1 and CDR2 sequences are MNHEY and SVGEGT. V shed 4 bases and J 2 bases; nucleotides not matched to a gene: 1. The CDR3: CASSWGLAGAYNEQFF. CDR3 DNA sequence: TGTGCCAGCAGTTGGGGACTAGCGGGGGCCTACAATGAGCAGTTCTTC.

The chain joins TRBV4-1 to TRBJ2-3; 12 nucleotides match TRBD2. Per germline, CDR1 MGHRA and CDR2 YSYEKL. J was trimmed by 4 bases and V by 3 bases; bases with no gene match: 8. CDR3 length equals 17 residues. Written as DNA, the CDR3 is TGCGCCAGCAGCCATGTTGGACTAGCGGGGATTTCAGATACGCAGTATTTT. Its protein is CASSHVGLAGISDTQYF.

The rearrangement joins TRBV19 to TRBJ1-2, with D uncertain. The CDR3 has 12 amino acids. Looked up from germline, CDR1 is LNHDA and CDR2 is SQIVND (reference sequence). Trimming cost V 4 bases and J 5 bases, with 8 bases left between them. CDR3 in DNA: TGTGCCAGTAGTAGTAATTCGTATGGCTACACCTTC. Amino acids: CASSSNSYGYTF.

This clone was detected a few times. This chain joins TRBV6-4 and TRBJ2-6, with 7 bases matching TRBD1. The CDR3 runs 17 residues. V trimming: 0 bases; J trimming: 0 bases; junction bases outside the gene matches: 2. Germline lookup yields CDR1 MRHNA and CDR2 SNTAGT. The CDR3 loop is CASSDSAGGSGANVLTF. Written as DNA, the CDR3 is TGTGCCAGCAGTGACTCGGCAGGGGGCTCTGGGGCCAACGTCCTGACTTTC.

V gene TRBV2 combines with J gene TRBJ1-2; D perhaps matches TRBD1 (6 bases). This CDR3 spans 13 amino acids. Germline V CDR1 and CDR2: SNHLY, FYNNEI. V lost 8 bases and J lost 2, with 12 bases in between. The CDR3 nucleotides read TGTGCCAGCTCCGGGACACCCAACTATGGCTACACCTTC. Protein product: CASSGTPNYGYTF.

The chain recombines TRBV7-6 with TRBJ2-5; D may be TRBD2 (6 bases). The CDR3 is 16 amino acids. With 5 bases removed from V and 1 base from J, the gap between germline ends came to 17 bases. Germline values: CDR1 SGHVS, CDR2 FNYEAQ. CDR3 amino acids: CASSPTLPRGQETQYF. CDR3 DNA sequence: TGTGCCAGCAGCCCAACGCTCCCGCGGGGCCAAGAGACCCAGTACTTC.

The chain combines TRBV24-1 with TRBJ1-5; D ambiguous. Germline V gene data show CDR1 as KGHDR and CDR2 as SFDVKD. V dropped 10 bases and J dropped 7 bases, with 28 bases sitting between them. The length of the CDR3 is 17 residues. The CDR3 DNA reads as TGTGCCACAAGCCCGGGCCCCGGGGTTTTCCACCACCAGCCCCAGCATTTT. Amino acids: CATSPGPGVFHHQPQHF.

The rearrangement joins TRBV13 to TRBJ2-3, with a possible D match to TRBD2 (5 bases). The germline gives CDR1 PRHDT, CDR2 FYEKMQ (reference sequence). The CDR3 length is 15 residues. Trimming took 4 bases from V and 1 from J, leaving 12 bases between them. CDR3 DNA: TGTGCCAGCAGCTCAAGGGCGAGGGGCACAGATACGCAGTATTTT. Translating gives CASSSRARGTDTQYF.

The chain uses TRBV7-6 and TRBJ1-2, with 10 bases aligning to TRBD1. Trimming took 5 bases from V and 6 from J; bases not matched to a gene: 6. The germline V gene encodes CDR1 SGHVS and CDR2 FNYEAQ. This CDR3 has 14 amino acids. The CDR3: CASSPGQGRDGYTF. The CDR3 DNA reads TGTGCCAGCAGCCCGGGACAGGGGAGAGATGGCTACACCTTC.

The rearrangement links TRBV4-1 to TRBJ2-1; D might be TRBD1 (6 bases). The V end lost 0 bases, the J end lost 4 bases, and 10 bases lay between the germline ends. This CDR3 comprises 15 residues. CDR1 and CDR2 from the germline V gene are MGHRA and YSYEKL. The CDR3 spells CASSQEGARYNEQFF. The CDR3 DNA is TGCGCCAGCAGCCAAGAGGGGGCTAGGTACAATGAGCAGTTCTTC.